The 10 T cell receptor beta chains below all came from one sample that was sequenced in a study of OX40 agonist ivuxolimab in advanced cancers. The repertoire was sequenced with immunoSEQ multiplex PCR; TCRdb's copy has only in-frame clones and lacks some. Of about 65,000 clones in the sample, around 87% were seen once. The sample consisted of CD4+ or CD8+ T cells sorted from blood, taken in a trial of the OX40 agonist ivuxolimab. These receptors all come from an adult with an advanced solid tumor such as melanoma, head and neck, liver or kidney cancer.

The rearrangement links TRBV10-3 to TRBJ2-1, with a weak D call TRBD1 (5 bases). CDR3 size: 15 residues. CDR1 ENHRY and CDR2 SYGVKD come from the germline V gene. V shed 3 bases and J shed 7 bases, with 16 bases lying between them. The CDR3 reads CAISDETAWANEQFF. The DNA of the CDR3 is TGTGCCATCAGTGATGAGACAGCATGGGCAAATGAGCAGTTCTTC.

The rearrangement links TRBV5-1 to TRBJ1-4, with D perhaps TRBD1 (6 bases). The CDR3 covers 14 residues. Germline-derived CDR1 and CDR2 are SGHRS and YFSETQ. Trimming took off 1 base at V and 7 bases at J, with 11 bases between the two ends. CDR3 nucleotides: TGCGCCAGCAGCTTGTCAGGGGTGGCTGAAAAACTGTTTTTT. Translated, it gives CASSLSGVAEKLFF.

V usage is TRBV2 and J usage is TRBJ2-5, with D possibly TRBD2 on 5 matching bases. This CDR3 region has 15 residues. The ends were cut back, 2 bases at V and 4 bases at J, with 14 bases in the middle. In germline, CDR1 is SNHLY, CDR2 FYNNEI. This chain's CDR3 is CASSELGLASETQYF. The DNA of the CDR3 is TGTGCCAGCAGTGAATTAGGGCTAGCCTCAGAGACCCAGTACTTC. The entire variable domain, with the rest obtained from reference TRBV2 and TRBJ2-5, is as follows: EPEVTQTPSHQVTQMGQEVILRCVPISNHLYFYWYRQILGQKVEFLVSFYNNEISEKSEIFDDQFSVERPDGSNFTLKIRSTKLEDSAMYFCASSELGLASETQYFGPGTRLLVL.

The chain links TRBV6-1 to TRBJ2-5, with D possibly being TRBD2 (5 bases). V dropped 4 bases and J dropped 1 base, with 7 bases sitting between them. Germline values: CDR1 MNHNS, CDR2 SASEGT. CDR3 size: 13 residues. CDR3 loop: CASSVDFQETQYF. DNA of the CDR3: TGTGCCAGCAGTGTGGACTTCCAAGAGACCCAGTACTTC.

The rearrangement links TRBV6-6 to TRBJ2-7; 7 nucleotides line up with TRBD1. Germline trimming cut 7 bases from V and 7 bases from J; bases unmatched to any gene: 4. From germline, CDR1 is MNHNY and CDR2 SVGAGI (reference sequence). The CDR3 has 11 amino acids. In nucleotides, the CDR3 is TGTGCCAGCAACAGGGGCCAAGAGCAGTACTTC. As protein: CASNRGQEQYF.

The chain couples TRBV6-5 to TRBJ2-7; 7 bases line up with TRBD2. CDR3 length: 14 amino acids. The V and J ends lost 5 bases and 2 bases, in that order; junction bases with no gene match: 6. CDR1 is MNHEY and CDR2 is SVGAGI in the germline V gene. In DNA, the CDR3 is TGTGCCAGCAGTCGAGCGGGGAGTCCCTACGAGCAGTACTTC. Translation: CASSRAGSPYEQYF.

J is TRBJ2-7 and V is TRBV5-1, with TRBD1 matching 7 bases. Germline lookup yields CDR1 SGHRS and CDR2 YFSETQ. The CDR3 covers 14 residues. With V trimmed by 2 bases and J by 3 bases, 5 bases remained unmatched. The CDR3 here is CASSLTGADYEQYF. The CDR3 DNA reads TGCGCCAGCAGCTTAACAGGGGCCGACTACGAGCAGTACTTC.

The chain recombines TRBV30 with TRBJ2-1, with 10 bases that match TRBD1. Germline CDR1 GTSNPN, CDR2 SVGIG (reference sequence). Trimming at V came to 3 bases and at J to 4 bases, leaving 3 bases not matched to a gene. The CDR3 sequence is 14 residues long. The CDR3 region has the DNA TGTGCCTGGAGAGGGGACAGGGGATACAATGAGCAGTTCTTC. This codes for CAWRGDRGYNEQFF.

The chain links TRBV2 to TRBJ1-5, with 9 bases fitting TRBD1. With V trimmed by 8 bases and J by 1 base, 3 bases remained unmatched. Germline values: CDR1 SNHLY, CDR2 FYNNEI. This CDR3 contains 14 residues. For the CDR3, the DNA is TGTGCCAGCTCGGACAGGGGAAGCAATCAGCCCCAGCATTTT. This translates into CASSDRGSNQPQHF.

The CDR3 DNA sequence: TGTGCCAGCAGTTACACTCCGGGACAGGCTAATGAAAAACTGTTTTTT. Its translation: CASSYTPGQANEKLFF. V gene TRBV6-5 combines with J gene TRBJ1-4, with 8 bases lining up with TRBD1. Germline V lookup: CDR1 MNHEY, CDR2 SVGAGI. The CDR3 runs 16 residues. The V and J ends lost 2 bases and 3 bases, in that order; junction bases with no gene match: 5.